Given below is one T cell receptor (beta chain) in context. No antigen is known for it. This sample was taken from a study of cytomegalovirus exposure and HLA in healthy donors. Donors had nominal health at sampling but likely had unrecorded immune exposures. The PCR used 60 Vbeta and 13 Jbeta primers. The protocol was immunoSEQ multiplex PCR, while the TCRdb copy is restricted to in-frame clones and leaves out a portion. This table holds 100,000 to 150,000 clones, roughly 82% found once. V was trimmed by 1 base and J by 10 bases, leaving 14 bases between them. Germline assignment: CDR1 SGHAT and CDR2 FQNNGV. This CDR3 region has 14 residues. Study-wide results and limits: Data from an earlier analysis indicated that most TCR beta V segments were productive either about 87% or about 30% of the time. TRBV6-2, TRBV6-3 and some other V segments were excluded as indistinguishable.

This sequence joins TRBV11-2 and TRBJ2-4, with a possible D match to TRBD1 (6 bases). The specimen sequenced was PBMCs. This sequence was found in a woman aged 18-35 years in good health and CMV-seropositive. CDR3 DNA sequence: TGTGCCAGCAGCTTAGTGGGGGCCGAGGAAATTCAGTACTTC. Encoded protein: CASSLVGAEEIQYF.